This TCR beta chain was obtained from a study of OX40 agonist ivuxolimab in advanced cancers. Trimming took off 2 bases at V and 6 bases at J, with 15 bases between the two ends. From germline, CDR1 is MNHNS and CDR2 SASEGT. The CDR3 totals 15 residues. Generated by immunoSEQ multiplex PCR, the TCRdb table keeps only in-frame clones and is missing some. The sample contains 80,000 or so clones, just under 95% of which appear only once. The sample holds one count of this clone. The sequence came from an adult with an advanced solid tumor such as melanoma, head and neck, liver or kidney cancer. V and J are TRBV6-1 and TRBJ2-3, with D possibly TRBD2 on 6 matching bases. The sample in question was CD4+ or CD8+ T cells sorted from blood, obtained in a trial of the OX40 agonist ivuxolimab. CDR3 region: CASSEIWGVRDTQYF. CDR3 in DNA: TGTGCCAGCAGTGAAATCTGGGGGGTGAGGGATACGCAGTATTTT.